Each of the 13 T cell receptor beta chains below was sequenced from the same sample in a study of CD8+CD57+ T cells in acquired aplastic anemia. The template for TCR beta VDJ and CDR3 sequence profiling was genomic DNA. Via MiXCR, TCRdb re-called the reads, giving one row per CDR3 protein. This sample yields 200,000 or so distinct CDR3 sequences, of which approximately 48% are seen a single time; approximately 9.7% belongs to the top ten. The patients chosen for sequencing had shown expansion of CD8+CD57+ cells (detected by flow cytometry). Sequenced: sorted CD4+, CD8+, or CD8+CD57+ T cells (not recorded which) from PBMCs. Source of these receptors: a human donor with aplastic anemia.

About this clonotype itself: A much larger clonotype is one base distant, so this may be a read error. This chain connects TRBV12-3 or TRBV12-4 to TRBJ2-7, with D possibly called TRBD1 or TRBD2 (5 bases each). The CDR3 consists of 16 residues. CDR3 residues: CASSADLGDATYEQHF. CDR3 in DNA: TGTGCCAGCAGCGCCGACCTAGGGGACGCGACCTACGAGCAGCACTTC.

This clonotype was seen more than once but under ten times. The chain has TRBV10-3 and TRBJ2-3; the D is unclear. In germline, CDR1 is ENHRY, CDR2 SYGVKD. This CDR3 comprises 11 residues. Trimming shortened V by 10 bases and J by 2 bases, and 7 bases separated the two germline ends. CDR3 residues: CATTDTDTQYF. The CDR3 DNA reads TGTGCCACGACCGACACAGATACGCAGTATTTT.

This clonotype was seen ten or more times. The V and J genes are TRBV19 and TRBJ1-4, with TRBD1 identical over 8 bases. With 5 bases clipped from V and 3 bases from J, the junction kept 20 bases outside the gene matches. The length of the CDR3 is 20 residues. The germline gives CDR1 LNHDA, CDR2 SQIVND (reference sequence). The CDR3 sequence: CASSPSPFDRGRGANEKLFF. The CDR3 region has the DNA TGTGCCAGTAGTCCAAGCCCATTCGACAGGGGTAGAGGGGCTAATGAAAAACTGTTTTTT.

The CDR3 protein is CASSQDRYGYTF. CDR3 sequence (DNA): TGTGCCAGCAGCCAGGATCGCTATGGCTACACCTTC. The rearrangement joins TRBV14 to TRBJ1-2; D is ambiguous. Per germline, CDR1 SGHDN and CDR2 FVKESK. This CDR3 region has 12 residues. Trimming took off 3 bases at V and 4 bases at J, with 6 bases between the two ends. Variable domain in full (rest from reference TRBV14 and TRBJ1-2): EAGVTQFPSHSVIEKGQTVTLRCDPISGHDNLYWYRRVMGKEIKFLLHFVKESKQDESGMPNNRFLAERTGGTYSTLKVQPAELEDSGVYFCASSQDRYGYTFGSGTRLTVV.

The rearrangement links TRBV5-1 to TRBJ2-7; D is unresolved. The CDR3 covers 15 residues. The germline CDR1 and CDR2 sequences are SGHRS and YFSETQ. The germline V and J ends were trimmed by 2 bases and 0 bases, with 12 bases remaining between them. Here the CDR3 reads CASSLETASSYEQYF. The CDR3 bases are TGCGCCAGCAGCTTAGAGACGGCGTCCTCCTACGAGCAGTACTTC.

This clonotype was detected many times. This rearrangement joins TRBV2 to TRBJ2-3; TRBD2 aligns across 12 bases. CDR1 is SNHLY, CDR2 FYNNEI, per germline. V lost 6 bases, J lost 2 bases, and 3 bases stayed unmatched. This CDR3 spans 15 amino acids. The CDR3 sequence: CASSPSGRDTDTQYF. The CDR3 bases are TGTGCCAGCAGCCCTAGCGGGAGGGACACAGATACGCAGTATTTT.

The chain carries TRBV29-1 and TRBJ1-1, with D tentatively TRBD1 (5 bases). Trimming left V 4 bases short and J 0 bases short, with 9 bases between. The CDR3 totals 13 residues. The germline V gene has CDR1 SQVTM and CDR2 ANQGSEA. The CDR3 is CSVARQLNTEAFF. As DNA, the CDR3 is TGCAGCGTTGCGAGACAGCTGAACACTGAAGCTTTCTTT.

There are many counts of this clonotype. The chain combines TRBV20-1 with TRBJ2-3; tentatively, D is TRBD2 (5 bases). Trimming took off 5 bases at V and 0 bases at J, with 15 bases between the two ends. This CDR3 is 15 amino acids long. CDR1 and CDR2 (germline): DFQATT, SNEGSKA (reference sequence). Written as DNA, the CDR3 is TGCAGTGCTTCGGAGCGGAGACTTAGCACAGATACGCAGTATTTT. Translation gives CSASERRLSTDTQYF.

In its sample, this clonotype was seen many times. This rearrangement joins TRBV5-1 to TRBJ1-2; 8 nucleotides align to TRBD1. Trimming at V came to 4 bases and at J to 7 bases, leaving 12 bases not matched to a gene. Looked up from germline, CDR1 is SGHRS and CDR2 is YFSETQ. CDR3 length: 15 amino acids. CDR3 sequence reads: CASSTADRDFSGYTF. In DNA form, the CDR3 reads TGCGCCAGCAGCACCGCGGACAGGGATTTCTCTGGCTACACCTTC.

The rearrangement joins TRBV5-1 to TRBJ2-7; D is uncertain. CDR3 length: 15 residues. The V end lost 0 bases, the J end lost 0 bases, and 10 bases lay between the germline ends. CDR1 is SGHRS and CDR2 is YFSETQ in the germline V gene. In nucleotides, the CDR3 is TGCGCCAGCAGCTTGGCCCCACTGAACTCCTACGAGCAGTACTTC. Its translation is CASSLAPLNSYEQYF. The variable domain in full, completed from reference TRBV5-1 and TRBJ2-7, reads KAGVTQTPRYLIKTRGQQVTLSCSPISGHRSVSWYQQTPGQGLQFLFEYFSETQRNKGNFPGRFSGRQFSNSRSEMNVSTLELGDSALYLCASSLAPLNSYEQYFGPGTRLTVT.

This sequence joins TRBV5-1 and TRBJ2-5, with TRBD1 matching over 11 bases. The closer fit of TRBJ2-1 to the DNA end suggests the J call may be wrong. Germline CDR1 SGHRS, CDR2 YFSETQ. The CDR3 covers 17 residues. The CDR3 region has the DNA TGCGCCAGCAGCTATTCGCCCGGACAGGGGGCAGGCAATGAGCAGTTCTTC. This encodes CASSYSPGQGAGNEQFF.

The chain recombines TRBV29-1 with TRBJ1-2; maybe TRBD1 (5 bases). The CDR3 has 13 amino acids. Trimming pared 6 bases from V and 4 bases from J, leaving 15 bases between. Germline V gene sequence: CDR1 SQVTM, CDR2 ANQGSEA. The CDR3 nucleotides read TGCAGCGTAATCGGGGCCGACTCCTATGGCTACACCTTC. Translated: CSVIGADSYGYTF.

This clonotype was seen only a few times. J is TRBJ2-3 and V is TRBV6-2 or TRBV6-3; TRBD2 agrees at 10 bases. Trimming removed 0 bases from V and 5 bases from J; junction bases left unmatched: 8. The CDR3 has 17 residues. CDR1 and CDR2 from the germline V gene are MNHEY and SVGEGT. CDR3 nucleotides: TGTGCCAGCAGTTACTCCCCTAGCGGGAGCGTTCAAGATACGCAGTATTTT. It is translated as CASSYSPSGSVQDTQYF.